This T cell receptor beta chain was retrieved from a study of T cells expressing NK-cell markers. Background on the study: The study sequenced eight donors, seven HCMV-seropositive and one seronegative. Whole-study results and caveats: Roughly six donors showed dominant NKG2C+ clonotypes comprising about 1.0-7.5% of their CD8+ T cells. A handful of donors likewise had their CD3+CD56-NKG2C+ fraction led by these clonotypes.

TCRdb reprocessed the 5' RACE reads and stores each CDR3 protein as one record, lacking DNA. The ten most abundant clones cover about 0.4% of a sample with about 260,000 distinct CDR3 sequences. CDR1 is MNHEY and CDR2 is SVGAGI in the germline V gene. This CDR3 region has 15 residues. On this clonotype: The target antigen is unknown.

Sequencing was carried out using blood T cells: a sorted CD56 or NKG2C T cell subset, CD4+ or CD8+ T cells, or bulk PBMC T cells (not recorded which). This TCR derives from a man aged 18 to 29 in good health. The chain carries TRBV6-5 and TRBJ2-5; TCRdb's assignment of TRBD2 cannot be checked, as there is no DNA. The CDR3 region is CASSYPATGGKTQYF.